The 9 T cell receptor beta chains below come from one sample, sequenced in a study of shared clonotypes between healthy human individuals. Libraries were prepared by immunoSEQ multiplex PCR; TCRdb keeps only in-frame clonotypes and omits some of them. The repertoire holds around 1,000,000 clones, with roughly 80% as singletons. The material sequenced was memory CD4+ T cells from PBMCs. The subset was: CD45RA-negative fraction. These receptors were collected from a man between 18 and 29 years old in good health. Some clones in this sample may be carry-over from other donors' samples.

J is TRBJ2-7 and V is TRBV6-5, with D perhaps assigned TRBD1 or TRBD2 (5 bases each). This CDR3 is built from 15 residues. Germline assignment: CDR1 MNHEY and CDR2 SVGAGI. The ends were cut back, 2 bases at V and 2 bases at J, with 13 bases in the middle. DNA for the CDR3: TGTGCCAGCAGTTACAAGTCGCTGGGGGCCTACGAGCAGTACTTC. Translation gives CASSYKSLGAYEQYF.

This sequence joins TRBV28 and TRBJ2-4; tentatively, D is TRBD1 (5 bases). Germline V gives CDR1 MDHEN, CDR2 SYDVKM. The V end lost 3 bases, the J end lost 6 bases, and 18 bases lay between the germline ends. The CDR3 sequence is 16 residues long. The CDR3 bases are TGTGCCAGCAGTTTGGGTGTGCAGGGCTCCGGAAACATTCAGTACTTC. Its protein is CASSLGVQGSGNIQYF.

The chain links TRBV6-1 to TRBJ1-5; D remains unclear. V was shortened by 0 bases and J by 3 bases, with 9 bases between the two germline ends. CDR1 and CDR2 (germline): MNHNS, SASEGT. The length of the CDR3 is 15 residues. As DNA, the CDR3 is TGTGCCAGCAGTGAAGCCGGACGGTTCAATCAGCCCCAGCATTTT. Amino acid sequence: CASSEAGRFNQPQHF.

The rearrangement uses TRBV20-1 and TRBJ2-1; D gene uncertain. V lost 3 bases and J lost 8, with 8 bases in between. The CDR3 covers 11 residues. In germline, CDR1 is DFQATT, CDR2 SNEGSKA (reference sequence). The CDR3, as DNA: TGCAGTGCTAGCGGGTGGGATGAGCAGTTCTTC. It specifies CSASGWDEQFF.

The V and J genes are TRBV5-4 and TRBJ2-3; D remains ambiguous. Germline V gene lookup returns CDR1 SGHNT and CDR2 YYREEE (reference sequence). Deletions cut 4 bases from V and 4 bases from J, with 4 bases between. CDR3 length: 11 residues. The CDR3 here is CASSAADTQYF. The DNA of the CDR3 is TGTGCCAGCAGCGCCGCAGATACGCAGTATTTT.

The chain carries TRBV25-1 and TRBJ2-7, with 8 nucleotides matching TRBD1. J was trimmed by 6 bases and V by 7 bases; bases with no gene match: 11. From germline, CDR1 is MGHDK and CDR2 SYGVNS. The CDR3 is made up of 14 amino acids. This CDR3 reads CASMRTGSFGEQYF. The CDR3 DNA sequence: TGTGCCAGCATGAGGACAGGGAGTTTCGGCGAGCAGTACTTC.

The chain couples TRBV21-1 to TRBJ1-1. TRBV21-1 is a recognized pseudogene. The CDR3 covers 15 residues. The CDR3 bases are TGTGCCACCAATCCCCGGGGGCGGGTGAACACTGAAGCTTTCTTT. It translates to CATNPRGRVNTEAFF.

This clone was observed a handful of times. V is TRBV7-6 and J is TRBJ2-6; D is perhaps TRBD1 (6 bases). Germline V gives CDR1 SGHVS, CDR2 FNYEAQ. This CDR3 is built from 14 residues. V lost 10 bases and J 0 bases, leaving 10 bases between the germline ends. CDR3 in DNA: TGTGCCACCCGGGACATCTCTGGGGCCAACGTCCTGACTTTC. It translates to CATRDISGANVLTF. The whole variable domain, remainder taken from reference TRBV7-6 and TRBJ2-6, is GAGVSQSPRYKVTKRGQDVALRCDPISGHVSLYWYRQALGQGPEFLTYFNYEAQQDKSGLPNDRFSAERPEGSISTLTIQRTEQRDSAMYRCATRDISGANVLTFGAGSRLTVL.

The chain's CDR3 is CASSVAFDSTDTQYF. The CDR3 nucleotides read TGTGCCAGCAGCGTAGCTTTTGATAGCACAGATACGCAGTATTTT. The genes are TRBV9 and TRBJ2-3, with D uncertain. This CDR3 region has 15 residues. From germline, CDR1 is SGDLS and CDR2 YYNGEE. Trimming removed 0 bases from V and 0 bases from J, with 8 bases in between. The whole variable domain, remainder taken from reference TRBV9 and TRBJ2-3, is DSGVTQTPKHLITATGQRVTLRCSPRSGDLSVYWYQQSLDQGLQFLIQYYNGEERAKGNILERFSAQQFPDLHSELNLSSLELGDSALYFCASSVAFDSTDTQYFGPGTRLTVL.